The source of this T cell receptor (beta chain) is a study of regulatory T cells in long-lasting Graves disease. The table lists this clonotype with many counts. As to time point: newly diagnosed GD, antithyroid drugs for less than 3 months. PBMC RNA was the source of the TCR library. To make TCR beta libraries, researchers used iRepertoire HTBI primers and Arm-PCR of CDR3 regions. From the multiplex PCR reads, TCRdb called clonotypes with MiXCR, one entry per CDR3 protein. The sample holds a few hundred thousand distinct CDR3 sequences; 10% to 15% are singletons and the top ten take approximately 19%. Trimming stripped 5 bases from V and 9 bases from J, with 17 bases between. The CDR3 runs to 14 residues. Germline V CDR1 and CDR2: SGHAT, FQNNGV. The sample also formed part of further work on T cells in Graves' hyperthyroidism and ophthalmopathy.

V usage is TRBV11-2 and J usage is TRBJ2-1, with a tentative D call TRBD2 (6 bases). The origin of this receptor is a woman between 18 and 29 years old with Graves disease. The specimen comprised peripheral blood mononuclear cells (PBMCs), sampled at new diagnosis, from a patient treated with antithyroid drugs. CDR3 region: CASSVRTSKGEQFF. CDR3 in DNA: TGTGCCAGCAGCGTCCGTACTAGCAAGGGTGAGCAGTTCTTC.